Below are 29 T cell receptor beta chains sequenced from a single sample in a study of CD8 T cells in Susac syndrome. The RNA, about 0.5 to 1 ug, was put through reverse transcription using random hexamers. TCRdb re-analysed the immunoSEQ multiplex PCR reads in MiXCR, keeping a single row per CDR3 protein. Of some 180,000 distinct CDR3 sequences in the sample, roughly 94% were seen once. The sequencing sample was made of CD4+ T cells from PBMCs. The receptors shown here come from a human donor in good health.

The V gene is TRBV3-1, the J gene TRBJ1-3; D may be TRBD1 (5 bases). The CDR3 contains 13 residues. Trimming removed 1 base at V and 8 bases at J, with 9 bases between. The V gene's germline CDR1 is LGHDT and CDR2 YNNKEL (reference sequence). The CDR3: CASSQVSGDTIYF. As DNA, the CDR3 is TGTGCCAGCAGCCAAGTATCGGGGGACACCATATATTTT.

This rearrangement joins TRBV4-3 to TRBJ1-2; 9 bases align to TRBD1. This CDR3 has 15 amino acids. With V trimmed by 4 bases and J by 2 bases, 5 bases remained unmatched. The V gene's germline CDR1 is LGHNA and CDR2 YSLEER. The CDR3 here is CASSLRQGGNYGYTF. CDR3 bases: TGCGCCAGCAGCCTTCGACAGGGGGGAAACTATGGCTACACCTTC.

The rearrangement joins TRBV28 to TRBJ2-7; D may be TRBD2 (6 bases). This CDR3 has 15 amino acids. CDR1 is MDHEN, CDR2 SYDVKM, per germline. Trimming stripped 5 bases from V and 3 bases from J, with 17 bases between. CDR3 sequence: CASSPGAEGNYEQYF. DNA of the CDR3: TGTGCCAGCAGTCCTGGCGCGGAGGGAAACTACGAGCAGTACTTC.

This clonotype was found once. The genes are TRBV28 and TRBJ1-5, with a tentative D call TRBD1 (5 bases). The CDR3 totals 15 residues. Trimming pared 7 bases from V and 5 bases from J, leaving 18 bases between. CDR1 and CDR2 from the germline V gene are MDHEN and SYDVKM. CDR3 DNA sequence: TGTGCCAGCATTCTTGAAAGGGGAGGGGATCAGCCCCAGCATTTT. Its protein is CASILERGGDQPQHF.

The chain carries TRBV20-1 and TRBJ2-1; D assignment may be TRBD1 or TRBD2 (5 bases each). CDR3 size: 11 residues. The ends were cut back, 6 bases at V and 7 bases at J, with 10 bases in the middle. Per the germline V gene, CDR1 is DFQATT and CDR2 is SNEGSKA (reference sequence). The CDR3 reads CSAWGRNEQFF. The DNA of the CDR3 is TGCAGTGCCTGGGGACGGAATGAGCAGTTCTTC.

J is TRBJ2-2 and V is TRBV5-1; 9 bases are shared with TRBD2. Germline trimming cut 0 bases from V and 7 bases from J; bases unmatched to any gene: 7. Germline CDR1 is SGHRS and CDR2 is YFSETQ. CDR3 length equals 16 residues. The CDR3 DNA sequence: TGCGCCAGCAGCTTGGAATTAGCGGGAGTTGGCGGGGAGCTGTTTTTT. Protein: CASSLELAGVGGELFF.

The genes are TRBV7-3 and TRBJ2-3; the D is unclear. V lost 2 bases, J lost 4 bases, and 13 bases lay in between. The CDR3 has 15 residues. From germline, CDR1 is SGHTA and CDR2 FQGTGA. In nucleotides, the CDR3 is TGTGCCAGCAGCTTACTTAGCCAAACCTCAGATACGCAGTATTTT. Amino acids: CASSLLSQTSDTQYF. The full variable domain, rest sourced from reference TRBV7-3 and TRBJ2-3, is GAGVSQTPSNKVTEKGKYVELRCDPISGHTALYWYRQSLGQGPEFLIYFQGTGAADDSGLPNDRFFAVRPEGSVSTLKIQRTERGDSAVYLCASSLLSQTSDTQYFGPGTRLTVL.

The J gene is TRBJ2-3, the V gene TRBV20-1; the match to TRBD1 covers 7 bases. V was clipped by 0 bases and J by 2 bases; unmatched bases: 5. CDR1 and CDR2 from the germline V gene are DFQATT and SNEGSKA (reference sequence). This CDR3 is built from 15 residues. The CDR3 region has the DNA TGCAGTGCTAGAGATGGTGGGACAGCCACAGATACGCAGTATTTT. Encoded protein: CSARDGGTATDTQYF.

The chain employs TRBV11-1 and TRBJ2-7; a weak D match, TRBD2 (7 bases). The CDR3 has 15 amino acids. In germline, CDR1 is SGHAT, CDR2 FQDESV (reference sequence). The V and J ends lost 3 bases and 2 bases respectively, with 14 bases between them. CDR3 protein: CASSLGGTSTYEQYF. CDR3 nucleotides: TGTGCCAGCAGCTTGGGGGGGACATCTACCTACGAGCAGTACTTC.

For the CDR3, the DNA is TGCAGCGTTGTGTGGGACAGCACAGATACGCAGTATTTT. This translates into CSVVWDSTDTQYF. The rearrangement joins TRBV29-1 to TRBJ2-3; possibly TRBD1 or TRBD2 for D (5 bases each). The CDR3 is made up of 13 amino acids. Per germline, CDR1 SQVTM and CDR2 ANQGSEA. Deletions cut 4 bases from V and 0 bases from J, with 8 bases between.

The chain links TRBV20-1 to TRBJ2-1; 11 nucleotides match TRBD2. In germline, CDR1 is DFQATT, CDR2 SNEGSKA (reference sequence). The ends lost 4 bases at V and 1 base at J; junction bases unmatched: 6. The CDR3 consists of 16 residues. The CDR3 here is CSAMAGTSGSYNEQFF. CDR3 in DNA: TGCAGTGCTATGGCCGGGACTAGCGGTTCCTACAATGAGCAGTTCTTC.

The chain recombines TRBV20-1 with TRBJ1-3; TRBD1 matches at 9 bases. The germline gives CDR1 DFQATT, CDR2 SNEGSKA (reference sequence). This CDR3 has 14 residues. V lost 2 bases to trimming and J lost 6 bases; unmatched junction nucleotides: 5. For the CDR3, the DNA is TGCAGTGCTAGATTCACAGGGGGCGTAAACACCATATATTTT. The encoded protein is CSARFTGGVNTIYF.

V usage is TRBV20-1 and J usage is TRBJ2-7; 7 nucleotides line up with TRBD1. This CDR3 is 13 amino acids long. Losses at the gene ends were 6 bases for V and 0 bases for J; bases not matched to a gene: 5. From germline, CDR1 is DFQATT and CDR2 SNEGSKA (reference sequence). CDR3 sequence (DNA): TGCAGTGCGCCTAGACAGGGCTCCTACGAGCAGTACTTC. It translates to CSAPRQGSYEQYF.

The chain links TRBV27 to TRBJ2-1; D not certain. The CDR3 contains 16 residues. V lost 0 bases, J lost 4 bases, and 13 bases lay in between. Per germline, CDR1 MNHEY and CDR2 SMNVEV (reference sequence). This CDR3 is CASSLSSAATYNEQFF. In DNA, the CDR3 is TGTGCCAGCAGTTTATCTTCGGCGGCAACTTACAATGAGCAGTTCTTC.

The rearrangement links TRBV6-2 or TRBV6-3 to TRBJ1-1, with D tentatively TRBD1 (6 bases). Germline CDR1 MNHEY, CDR2 SVGEGT. The CDR3 length is 13 residues. V shed 9 bases and J shed 5 bases, with 16 bases lying between them. In DNA, the CDR3 is TGTGCCAGTCATCTTGGGGGGGCTACTGAAGCTTTCTTT. Its translation: CASHLGGATEAFF.

A single count supports this clonotype. J is TRBJ2-3 and V is TRBV6-5; D possibly corresponds to TRBD2 (5 bases). Germline V gene lookup returns CDR1 MNHEY and CDR2 SVGAGI. V lost 0 bases to trimming and J lost 0 bases, with 13 bases between them. CDR3 length: 17 residues. The CDR3 DNA reads as TGTGCCAGCAGTTACTCGAGGGAGCGTACTAGCACAGATACGCAGTATTTT. Translation gives CASSYSRERTSTDTQYF.

The chain is built from TRBV6-5 and TRBJ2-7, with D hard to call. The CDR3 covers 12 residues. V shed 7 bases and J shed 2 bases, with 9 bases lying between them. Per germline, CDR1 MNHEY and CDR2 SVGAGI. For the CDR3, the DNA is TGTGCCAGCAAGGACGGAACCTACGAGCAGTACTTC. Encoded protein: CASKDGTYEQYF.

The V and J genes are TRBV7-2 and TRBJ2-7, with TRBD1 matching 7 bases. This CDR3 has 12 residues. V shed 8 bases, J shed 3 bases, and the junction held 4 bases outside the gene matches. The germline gives CDR1 SGHTA, CDR2 FQGNSA. In nucleotides, the CDR3 is TGTGCCAGCCAGGGACAGTACTACGAGCAGTACTTC. Its translation is CASQGQYYEQYF.

The chain employs TRBV27 and TRBJ2-5; D is undetermined. The CDR3 spans 13 residues. Germline lookup yields CDR1 MNHEY and CDR2 SMNVEV (reference sequence). V was shortened by 5 bases and J by 1 base, with 8 bases between the two germline ends. CDR3 sequence (DNA): TGTGCCAGCAGTATCCGGCCCCAAGAGACCCAGTACTTC. As protein: CASSIRPQETQYF.

CDR3 sequence (DNA): TGTGCCAGCAGTTATGCGGGGACCCGAAACGAGCAGTACTTC. This sequence encodes CASSYAGTRNEQYF. The chain couples TRBV6-5 to TRBJ2-7, with D perhaps TRBD2 (6 bases). Per germline, CDR1 MNHEY and CDR2 SVGAGI. This CDR3 is built from 14 residues. Trimming cost V 3 bases and J 5 bases, with 14 bases left between them.

This clonotype was seen once. V gene TRBV30 combines with J gene TRBJ2-7; weak D call: TRBD1 (6 bases). There are 11 residues in the CDR3. The V end was cut by 5 bases, the J end by 1 base, with 6 bases between. Germline V gives CDR1 GTSNPN, CDR2 SVGIG (reference sequence). The CDR3, as DNA: TGTGCCTGGGGACAGTCCTACGAGCAGTACTTC. It specifies CAWGQSYEQYF. Variable domain in full (rest from reference TRBV30 and TRBJ2-7): SQTIHQWPATLVQPVGSPLSLECTVEGTSNPNLYWYRQAAGRGLQLLFYSVGIGQISSEVPQNLSASRPQDRQFILSSKKLLLSDSGFYLCAWGQSYEQYFGPGTRLTVT.

The rearrangement links TRBV29-1 to TRBJ1-1, with 11 bases fitting TRBD1. V lost 7 bases to trimming and J lost 7 bases; unmatched junction nucleotides: 5. This CDR3 is built from 12 residues. The V gene's germline CDR1 is SQVTM and CDR2 ANQGSEA. The chain's CDR3 is CSGGQGAVEAFF. CDR3 in DNA: TGCAGCGGCGGACAGGGGGCAGTTGAAGCTTTCTTT.

This sequence joins TRBV7-9 and TRBJ1-2, with 8 bases that match TRBD1. The CDR3 has 15 residues. From germline, CDR1 is SEHNR and CDR2 FQNEAQ (reference sequence). V lost 1 base and J lost 3; bases outside the gene matches: 4. For the CDR3, the DNA is TGTGCCAGCAGCTTAGGCAGGGGGCGCGACTATGGCTACACCTTC. Protein sequence: CASSLGRGRDYGYTF.

The chain couples TRBV27 to TRBJ2-5, with 12 positions matching TRBD2. Germline loops: CDR1 MNHEY, CDR2 SMNVEV (reference sequence). The CDR3 consists of 16 residues. With V trimmed by 8 bases and J by 2 bases, 9 bases remained unmatched. The CDR3 region is CASRERLAGVQETQYF. CDR3 in DNA: TGTGCCAGCCGAGAGAGACTAGCGGGAGTGCAAGAGACCCAGTACTTC.

Here the CDR3 DNA reads TGTGCCAGCAGCTTGACGGTCCTAGCGAACGAGCAGTACTTC. This gives the protein CASSLTVLANEQYF. The chain uses TRBV5-4 and TRBJ2-7; D perhaps matches TRBD2 (6 bases). V was shortened by 1 base and J by 5 bases, with 13 bases between the two germline ends. Per germline, CDR1 SGHNT and CDR2 YYREEE (reference sequence). The length of the CDR3 is 14 residues.

The CDR3 is CASSRSGAGDFDTQYF. DNA of the CDR3: TGCGCCAGCAGCCGCTCTGGGGCGGGAGATTTTGATACGCAGTATTTT. V and J are TRBV5-1 and TRBJ2-3; 7 nucleotides line up with TRBD2. Germline CDR1 SGHRS, CDR2 YFSETQ. V trimming: 4 bases; J trimming: 6 bases; junction bases outside the gene matches: 14. This CDR3 contains 16 residues.

The chain recombines TRBV29-1 with TRBJ1-1; D remains unclear. This CDR3 region has 13 residues. The germline CDR1 and CDR2 sequences are SQVTM and ANQGSEA. Trimming removed 4 bases from V and 1 base from J, with 10 bases in between. The CDR3 here is CSVAPLGNTEAFF. The CDR3 nucleotides read TGCAGCGTTGCCCCCTTAGGGAACACTGAAGCTTTCTTT.

The chain couples TRBV6-5 to TRBJ2-7; D gene uncertain. Trimming stripped 5 bases from V and 3 bases from J, with 11 bases between. CDR1 is MNHEY, CDR2 SVGAGI, per germline. This CDR3 has 13 residues. The chain's CDR3 is CASSRVGNYEQYF. The CDR3 coding sequence is TGTGCCAGCAGTCGGGTGGGAAACTACGAGCAGTACTTC.

V and J are TRBV20-1 and TRBJ2-1; no reliable D call. The CDR3 extends over 15 amino acids. CDR1 DFQATT and CDR2 SNEGSKA come from the germline V gene (reference sequence). V was trimmed by 6 bases and J by 5 bases, leaving 20 bases between them. The CDR3 bases are TGCAGTGCCTTCGCTTTCGCTAGGGATAACAATGAGCAGTTCTTC. It translates to CSAFAFARDNNEQFF.